The present TCR beta chain was sequenced within a study of CD8 T cells in Susac syndrome. With random hexamers, roughly 0.45 to 1 ug RNA was reverse transcribed. Multiplex immunoSEQ PCR targeted 54 Vbeta and 13 Jbeta TCR beta segments. In TCRdb, the immunoSEQ multiplex PCR reads were re-called with MiXCR into one record per CDR3 protein. The table has some 120,000 distinct CDR3 sequences, around 94% seen once. Sequencing targeted TCR beta in blood CD8+ and CD4+ T cells. The germline V and J ends were trimmed by 6 bases and 0 bases, with 15 bases remaining between them. CDR1 is MNHEY and CDR2 is SVGEGT in the germline V gene. There are 16 residues in the CDR3.

The receptor comes from a human donor with multiple sclerosis. The sequencing sample was made of CD4+ T cells from PBMCs. The gene calls are TRBV6-2 or TRBV6-3 and TRBJ2-1; D assignment may be TRBD1 or TRBD2 (6 bases each). Here the CDR3 reads CASRPSGGRSYNEQFF. The CDR3 DNA is TGTGCCAGCAGGCCCTCTGGGGGGCGCTCCTACAATGAGCAGTTCTTC.